This T cell receptor (beta chain) was identified in a study of CD8+CD57+ T cells in acquired aplastic anemia. Turning to the study itself: An average of roughly 2.9 ug of DNA was obtained from sorted CD4+ and CD8+ cells.

Investigators profiled TCR beta VDJ and CDR3 from genomic DNA template. Each CDR3 protein gets one entry after TCRdb re-called the reads with MiXCR. The repertoire has some 92,000 distinct CDR3 sequences, less than 75% of them found once; the top ten carry 50% to 70%. The germline gives CDR1 SGHDT, CDR2 YYEEEE. The V gene lost 9 bases and the J gene lost 3 bases, with 13 bases spanning the gap. This CDR3 has 13 residues. Previously, flow cytometry had revealed CD8+CD57+ cell expansion in the patients chosen for sequencing. Diagnosis of severe acquired aplastic anemia applied to all patients. At the time of blood sampling, patients had not yet received any therapy.

Sequencing was carried out using sorted CD4+, CD8+, or CD8+CD57+ T cells (not recorded which) from PBMCs. This chain links TRBV5-6 with TRBJ1-5, with D perhaps TRBD1 (5 bases). The clonotype originates from a human donor with aplastic anemia. The CDR3 region is CATRGGFNQPQHF. CDR3 in DNA: TGTGCCACCCGGGGGGGGTTCAATCAGCCCCAGCATTTT.